What follows are 23 T cell receptor beta chains derived from one specimen sequenced in a study of human T cells and chemical hapten exposure. From the RACE reads, TCRdb called clonotypes with MiXCR, one entry per CDR3 protein. Among nearly 350,000 distinct CDR3 sequences listed, around 7% were seen once. Described time point: patch test 1, 2 weeks after DPC sensitization. Treatment defined: therapeutic diphenylcyclopropenone sensitization with weekly scalp DPC. The sequenced sample was whole blood, obtained in connection with sensitization to the hapten diphenylcyclopropenone (DPC). Receptor source: a young woman with alopecia areata. Some clones in this sample may be carry-over from other donors' samples.

This clonotype was counted ten times or more. The chain employs TRBV12-3 or TRBV12-4 and TRBJ2-3, with D hard to call. This CDR3 comprises 12 residues. Trimming left V 3 bases short and J 6 bases short, with 7 bases between. The CDR3 protein is CASSFAEDTQYF. The CDR3 DNA sequence: TGTGCCAGCAGTTTTGCGGAGGATACGCAGTATTTT.

This clonotype was detected many times. The rearrangement uses TRBV9 and TRBJ2-3, with unresolved D. CDR1 is SGDLS, CDR2 YYNGEE, per germline. The CDR3 has 17 residues. The ends were cut back, 4 bases at V and 0 bases at J, with 18 bases in the middle. The CDR3 region has the DNA TGTGCCAGCAGCTTTGGGGAAGGAACAGTTAGCACAGATACGCAGTATTTT. The encoded protein is CASSFGEGTVSTDTQYF. The variable domain in full, completed from reference TRBV9 and TRBJ2-3, reads DSGVTQTPKHLITATGQRVTLRCSPRSGDLSVYWYQQSLDQGLQFLIQYYNGEERAKGNILERFSAQQFPDLHSELNLSSLELGDSALYFCASSFGEGTVSTDTQYFGPGTRLTVL.

This clonotype was found a few times. V is TRBV20-1 and J is TRBJ2-3, with 8 bases lining up with TRBD1. The V and J ends lost 3 bases and 4 bases, in that order; junction bases with no gene match: 3. The CDR3 totals 13 residues. Germline CDR1 and CDR2: DFQATT and SNEGSKA (reference sequence). CDR3 protein: CSARDREADTQYF. DNA for the CDR3: TGCAGTGCTAGGGACAGGGAGGCAGATACGCAGTATTTT.

This clonotype was observed at least ten times. The chain uses TRBV12-3 or TRBV12-4 and TRBJ2-4; no reliable D call. CDR3 length: 13 residues. The V end lost 5 bases, the J end lost 1 base, and 6 bases lay between the germline ends. The CDR3 loop reads CASSLRAKNIQYF. CDR3 coding DNA: TGTGCCAGCAGTCTACGGGCCAAAAACATTCAGTACTTC.

This clonotype has a count of ten or more. The chain employs TRBV4-3 and TRBJ2-3; weak D call: TRBD2 (6 bases). The CDR3 contains 17 residues. The ends were cut back, 1 base at V and 4 bases at J, with 18 bases in the middle. The germline V gene encodes CDR1 LGHNA and CDR2 YSLEER. Here the CDR3 reads CASSQGPGGVEADTQYF. In DNA form, the CDR3 reads TGCGCCAGCAGCCAAGGGCCCGGCGGGGTAGAAGCAGATACGCAGTATTTT.

V is TRBV7-9 and J is TRBJ1-2; no clear D. V was cut by 4 bases and J by 4 bases, with 10 bases left in between. Looked up from germline, CDR1 is SEHNR and CDR2 is FQNEAQ (reference sequence). The CDR3 covers 13 residues. The CDR3 region has the DNA TGTGCCAGCAGCTCGACTGCCGCCTATGGCTACACCTTC. It specifies CASSSTAAYGYTF.

This clonotype turned up a few times. The rearrangement links TRBV7-2 to TRBJ1-3, with unresolved D. There are 18 residues in the CDR3. V dropped 2 bases and J dropped 2 bases, with 19 bases sitting between them. CDR1 and CDR2 (germline): SGHTA, FQGNSA. CDR3 in DNA: TGTGCCAGCAGCTTAACAGCTCGACCGAGCATAACTGGAAACACCATATATTTT. It yields the protein CASSLTARPSITGNTIYF.

This clonotype has a count of ten or more. The CDR3 DNA is TGTGCCAGCAGTACAGGGTTGAGTGGAAACACCATATATTTT. Protein product: CASSTGLSGNTIYF. V usage is TRBV6-5 and J usage is TRBJ1-3; weak D call: TRBD1 (6 bases). The V gene lost 5 bases and the J gene lost 3 bases, with 11 bases spanning the gap. Germline V CDR1 and CDR2: MNHEY, SVGAGI. The CDR3 runs to 14 residues.

This clonotype turned up a few times. The chain carries TRBV12-3 or TRBV12-4 and TRBJ1-2, with TRBD1 matching over 7 bases. The J segment lost 6 bases and the V segment lost 5 bases, leaving 3 bases of the junction unmatched. The CDR3 is made up of 12 amino acids. The CDR3 nucleotides read TGTGCCAGCAGTACGACAGGGAATGGCTACACCTTC. Encoded protein: CASSTTGNGYTF.

The table lists this clonotype with a few counts. The chain joins TRBV12-3 or TRBV12-4 to TRBJ2-3; TRBD2 matches 12 bases. V gave up 7 bases and J gave up 7 bases; unmatched junction bases: 6. CDR3 length: 14 residues. This CDR3 is CASTPSGGANTQYF. CDR3 DNA sequence: TGTGCCAGCACTCCTAGCGGGGGGGCGAATACGCAGTATTTT.

This clonotype was seen a few times. The chain carries TRBV7-2 and TRBJ2-2; D call uncertain. The CDR3 totals 14 residues. The V gene lost 7 bases and the J gene lost 6 bases, with 15 bases spanning the gap. Germline V gene sequence: CDR1 SGHTA, CDR2 FQGNSA. CDR3: CASTQPRSAGELFF. Here the CDR3 DNA reads TGTGCCAGCACCCAGCCACGGAGCGCCGGGGAGCTGTTTTTT. The variable domain in full, completed from reference TRBV7-2 and TRBJ2-2, reads GAGVSQSPSNKVTEKGKDVELRCDPISGHTALYWYRQSLGQGLEFLIYFQGNSAPDKSGLPSDRFSAERTGGSVSTLTIQRTQQEDSAVYLCASTQPRSAGELFFGEGSRLTVL.

The chain combines TRBV11-3 with TRBJ2-7, with 11 bases matching TRBD2. The V gene end was trimmed by 8 bases and the J gene end by 5 bases; junction bases not matched to a gene: 14. Germline values: CDR1 SGHNT, CDR2 YENEEA. This CDR3 is built from 16 residues. CDR3 sequence: CASPDTAGLAVNEQYF. The CDR3 nucleotides read TGTGCCAGCCCTGATACAGCGGGACTAGCGGTGAACGAGCAGTACTTC. Full variable domain (remainder filled in from reference TRBV11-3 and TRBJ2-7): EAGVVQSPRYKIIEKKQPVAFWCNPISGHNTLYWYLQNLGQGPELLIRYENEEAVDDSQLPKDRFSAERLKGVDSTLKIQPAELGDSAVYLCASPDTAGLAVNEQYFGPGTRLTVT.

This clonotype was seen ten or more times. The genes are TRBV6-1 and TRBJ2-1; the D is unclear. Trimming removed 3 bases at V and 6 bases at J, with 15 bases between. The CDR3 runs to 15 residues. In germline, CDR1 is MNHNS, CDR2 SASEGT. The CDR3 DNA is TGTGCCAGCAGTGATTGGGCCCGACTGAGCAATGAGCAGTTCTTC. It encodes CASSDWARLSNEQFF.

CDR3 in DNA: TGTGCCAGCATTCGCAGGGGGGCAGATACGCAGTATTTT. This gives the protein CASIRRGADTQYF. The chain joins TRBV6-2 or TRBV6-3 to TRBJ2-3; D is perhaps TRBD1 (7 bases). CDR1 is MNHEY, CDR2 SVGEGT, per germline. Trimming took off 7 bases at V and 4 bases at J, with 12 bases between the two ends. The CDR3 spans 13 residues.

The V call is TRBV5-6, the J call TRBJ1-1, with D hard to call. Germline V gene data show CDR1 as SGHDT and CDR2 as YYEEEE. The CDR3 loop spans 14 amino acids. The V end lost 4 bases, the J end lost 6 bases, and 16 bases lay between the germline ends. In DNA form, the CDR3 reads TGTGCCAGCAGCACCCCGAGGAGGAATCCTGAAGCTTTCTTT. Residues: CASSTPRRNPEAFF.

This clonotype was observed a handful of times. This chain links TRBV6-2 or TRBV6-3 with TRBJ2-3; unclear D gene. The CDR3 runs to 17 residues. Germline loops: CDR1 MNHEY, CDR2 SVGEGT. The V and J ends lost 5 bases and 0 bases respectively, with 18 bases between them. Here the CDR3 reads CASSSASWYGSTDTQYF. Here the CDR3 DNA reads TGTGCCAGCAGTAGTGCCTCTTGGTACGGGAGCACAGATACGCAGTATTTT.

The chain couples TRBV5-4 to TRBJ2-7; 7 nucleotides align to TRBD1. Germline CDR1 and CDR2: SGHNT and YYREEE (reference sequence). After removal of 0 bases from V and 0 bases from J, the junction contained 6 bases not matched to a gene. The CDR3 length is 16 residues. The CDR3 region is CASSLDPTGHSYEQYF. CDR3 DNA: TGTGCCAGCAGCTTGGACCCGACAGGGCACTCCTACGAGCAGTACTTC. The variable domain in full, with the rest retrieved from reference TRBV5-4 and TRBJ2-7, is ETGVTQSPTHLIKTRGQQVTLRCSSQSGHNTVSWYQQALGQGPQFIFQYYREEENGRGNFPPRFSGLQFPNYSSELNVNALELDDSALYLCASSLDPTGHSYEQYFGPGTRLTVT.

V is TRBV5-1 and J is TRBJ2-3; weak D call: TRBD2 (5 bases). The CDR3 extends over 16 amino acids. With 1 base removed from V and 5 bases from J, the gap between germline ends came to 17 bases. Germline V gene data show CDR1 as SGHRS and CDR2 as YFSETQ. The CDR3 nucleotides are TGCGCCAGCAGCTTGAGGGAGCTCACCGGGGAAGATACGCAGTATTTT. This codes for CASSLRELTGEDTQYF.

The rearrangement links TRBV6-1 to TRBJ1-1; D may be TRBD1 (6 bases). V lost 2 bases, J lost 1 base, and 11 bases lay in between. The CDR3 is 15 amino acids. Per the germline V gene, CDR1 is MNHNS and CDR2 is SASEGT. The CDR3 region has the DNA TGTGCCAGCAGTGAAAGCTGGGGGGCGAACACTGAAGCTTTCTTT. Its protein is CASSESWGANTEAFF.

In this sample, this clonotype turned up a few times. The V call is TRBV3-1, the J call TRBJ1-1; 9 bases agree with TRBD1. The germline V gene encodes CDR1 LGHDT and CDR2 YNNKEL (reference sequence). The trim removed 4 bases at V and 6 bases at J, leaving 6 bases unmatched. This CDR3 comprises 14 residues. This chain's CDR3 is CASSPEDRGPEAFF. CDR3 sequence (DNA): TGTGCCAGCAGCCCTGAGGACAGGGGACCTGAAGCTTTCTTT. The variable domain in full, completed from reference TRBV3-1 and TRBJ1-1, reads DTAVSQTPKYLVTQMGNDKSIKCEQNLGHDTMYWYKQDSKKFLKIMFSYNNKELIINETVPNRFSPKSPDKAHLNLHINSLELGDSAVYFCASSPEDRGPEAFFGQGTRLTVV.

This clonotype appeared a few times. The chain has TRBV10-2 and TRBJ2-3; tentative D call: TRBD2 (7 bases). The CDR3 length is 15 residues. Germline lookup yields CDR1 WSHSY and CDR2 SAAADI. V lost 6 bases to trimming and J lost 2 bases, with 15 bases between them. The CDR3 nucleotides read TGCGCCAGCAGAGATCGGGGGGCCCTCACAGATACGCAGTATTTT. Amino acid sequence: CASRDRGALTDTQYF.

This clonotype has a handful of counts. The genes are TRBV7-9 and TRBJ2-1; D gene ambiguous. Between the trimmed V and J ends, which lost 3 bases and 13 bases, there was a span of 22 bases. Germline CDR1 reads SEHNR; CDR2 reads FQNEAQ (reference sequence). The CDR3 covers 15 residues. The CDR3 reads CASSLKRSPLTLQFF. CDR3 sequence (DNA): TGTGCCAGCAGCTTGAAGCGTTCCCCCCTGACCTTACAGTTCTTC.

This clonotype was seen more than once but under ten times. J is TRBJ2-2 and V is TRBV7-2; D is possibly TRBD1 or TRBD2 (6 bases each). This CDR3 spans 13 amino acids. Deletions cut 5 bases from V and 6 bases from J, with 10 bases between. From germline, CDR1 is SGHTA and CDR2 FQGNSA. This chain's CDR3 is CASSPEGAGELFF. CDR3 sequence (DNA): TGTGCCAGCAGCCCGGAGGGGGCCGGGGAGCTGTTTTTT.